This TCR beta chain appears in the sequencing data of a study of T-cell memory formation after mild COVID-19. This clonotype was observed a handful of times. The V gene lost 0 bases and the J gene lost 7 bases, with 10 bases spanning the gap. The CDR3 is made up of 13 amino acids. CDR1 is DFQATT, CDR2 SNEGSKA, per germline (reference sequence). TCRdb itself ran the 5' RACE reads through MiXCR, one entry per CDR3 protein. The table includes about half a million distinct CDR3 sequences, over 15% detected once. This sequence was found in an adult woman who had mild COVID-19 (a few samples of this study predate the infection). Cell type and time point are not known. The sample comprised PBMCs or a T cell subset sorted from them (not recorded which). This chain uses TRBV20-1 with TRBJ1-5; D is uncertain. The CDR3 DNA follows: TGCAGTGCTAGAGATCTGGGGAAACAGCCCCAGCATTTT. Amino acid sequence: CSARDLGKQPQHF.